The 19 T cell receptor beta chains reported below all come from one sample, sequenced in a study of cytomegalovirus exposure and HLA in healthy donors. In the PCR, 60 Vbeta and 13 Jbeta primers were used. Sequencing used immunoSEQ multiplex PCR; TCRdb keeps in-frame clones, though not all of them. The table includes under 90,000 clones, more than 70% detected once. Sequenced material: PBMCs. These receptors were taken from a man aged 35 to 55 in good health and CMV-seronegative.

V gene TRBV11-2 combines with J gene TRBJ2-1; D is possibly TRBD1 (6 bases). The CDR3 is 13 amino acids. V dropped 11 bases and J dropped 8 bases, with 19 bases sitting between them. Germline CDR1 SGHAT, CDR2 FQNNGV. The CDR3 DNA reads as TGTGCCGACAGAGGATCCAGGGGTGATGAGCAGTTCTTC. Translated, it gives CADRGSRGDEQFF.

The chain recombines TRBV4-2 with TRBJ2-7; D is possibly TRBD2 (5 bases). CDR1 is LGHNA and CDR2 is YNFKEQ in the germline V gene. There are 16 residues in the CDR3. Trimming stripped 0 bases from V and 3 bases from J, with 15 bases between. The CDR3: CASSQDEAAAFYEQYF. CDR3 coding DNA: TGTGCCAGCAGCCAAGATGAAGCAGCGGCCTTCTACGAGCAGTACTTC.

The genes are TRBV25-1 and TRBJ1-1; D is possibly TRBD1 (6 bases). From germline, CDR1 is MGHDK and CDR2 SYGVNS. Between the trimmed V and J ends, which lost 3 bases and 7 bases, there was a span of 21 bases. The CDR3 extends over 16 amino acids. The CDR3 DNA reads TGTGCCAGCAGTGACGCACGGACAGCCCGAACGTATGAAGCTTTCTTT. Encoded protein: CASSDARTARTYEAFF.

V and J are TRBV28 and TRBJ1-5; a possible D gene is TRBD1 (6 bases). This CDR3 comprises 17 residues. In germline, CDR1 is MDHEN, CDR2 SYDVKM. V lost 5 bases, J lost 2 bases, and 19 bases lay in between. CDR3 sequence: CASSSYRAQRGNQPQHF. CDR3 nucleotide sequence: TGTGCCAGCAGTAGTTACAGGGCTCAGAGGGGCAATCAGCCCCAGCATTTT.

V gene TRBV4-1 combines with J gene TRBJ1-6; no reliable D call. The CDR3 is made up of 17 amino acids. The V end lost 2 bases, the J end lost 0 bases, and 11 bases lay between the germline ends. Germline loops: CDR1 MGHRA, CDR2 YSYEKL. The CDR3 reads CASSQLTDSSYNSPLHF. CDR3 in DNA: TGCGCCAGCAGCCAACTTACAGATAGCTCCTATAATTCACCCCTCCACTTT.

In DNA, the CDR3 is TGTGCCAGCAGCACCTCTACTAGCAGACAGAACACCGGGGAGCTGTTTTTT. This encodes CASSTSTSRQNTGELFF. The chain has TRBV11-2 and TRBJ2-2; D possibly corresponds to TRBD2 (6 bases). The CDR3 is 17 residues long. V was trimmed by 5 bases and J by 1 base, leaving 17 bases between them. The germline gives CDR1 SGHAT, CDR2 FQNNGV.

Note on this clone: One end of the junction fails to match germline, which may point to a read error. The chain combines TRBV7-7 with TRBJ2-5, with 13 bases matching TRBD2. CDR3 length equals 17 residues. CDR1 SSHAT and CDR2 FNYEAQ come from the germline V gene (reference sequence). The CDR3 nucleotides read TGTGCTAGCAGCTATGGGACTAGCGGGAACTCCCAAGAGACCCAGTACTTC. This translates into CASSYGTSGNSQETQYF.

The chain links TRBV9 to TRBJ1-5; no clear D gene. Trimming took 3 bases from V and 0 from J, leaving 7 bases between them. The CDR3 is 14 residues long. Germline V CDR1 and CDR2: SGDLS, YYNGEE. This CDR3 reads CASSGGNSNQPQHF. CDR3 nucleotide sequence: TGTGCCAGCAGCGGAGGGAATAGCAATCAGCCCCAGCATTTT.

The rearrangement uses TRBV29-1 and TRBJ1-5; TRBD1 is a possible D gene (6 bases). Trimming stripped 6 bases from V and 5 bases from J, with 17 bases between. The germline V gene has CDR1 SQVTM and CDR2 ANQGSEA. The CDR3 totals 14 residues. The CDR3 region has the DNA TGCAGCGTCGCTGCGGGGGCCGCAGATCAGCCCCAGCATTTT. Amino acid sequence: CSVAAGAADQPQHF.

The chain has TRBV5-1 and TRBJ2-7; perhaps TRBD1 as D (5 bases). The CDR3 is 16 residues long. Germline V CDR1 and CDR2: SGHRS, YFSETQ. With 2 bases removed from V and 0 bases from J, the gap between germline ends came to 15 bases. CDR3 in DNA: TGCGCCAGCAGCTTACCCGAGACAGTCACCTCCTACGAGCAGTACTTC. Amino acid sequence: CASSLPETVTSYEQYF.

The chain links TRBV9 to TRBJ2-5, with 12 bases that match TRBD1. Germline V gives CDR1 SGDLS, CDR2 YYNGEE. V trimming: 4 bases; J trimming: 5 bases; junction bases outside the gene matches: 9. The CDR3 loop spans 16 amino acids. CDR3 coding DNA: TGTGCCAGCAGCCCCGGGACAGGGGGCTTTGGGGAGACCCAGTACTTC. Residues: CASSPGTGGFGETQYF.

The V gene is TRBV4-1, the J gene TRBJ2-7; the match to TRBD2 covers 11 bases. From germline, CDR1 is MGHRA and CDR2 YSYEKL. Losses at the gene ends were 1 base for V and 0 bases for J; bases not matched to a gene: 2. This CDR3 is 16 amino acids long. The CDR3 DNA follows: TGCGCCAGCAGCCAAGGACTAGCGGGAATCTCCTACGAGCAGTACTTC. The encoded protein is CASSQGLAGISYEQYF.

The chain has TRBV10-2 and TRBJ1-4; 8 bases are a match to TRBD1. With 3 bases clipped from V and 0 bases from J, the junction kept 6 bases outside the gene matches. This CDR3 contains 17 residues. Germline lookup yields CDR1 WSHSY and CDR2 SAAADI. The CDR3 nucleotides are TGCGCCAGCAGTGACCCCGGGACAGGTTCAACTAATGAAAAACTGTTTTTT. Translated, it gives CASSDPGTGSTNEKLFF.

The CDR3 DNA reads TGCGCCAGCAGCCAAGATTTAACGGGTTCAACTAATGAAAAACTGTTTTTT. Protein: CASSQDLTGSTNEKLFF. The chain carries TRBV4-1 and TRBJ1-4; D uncertain. V gave up 0 bases and J gave up 0 bases, with 11 bases separating them. The CDR3 runs 17 residues. CDR1 is MGHRA, CDR2 YSYEKL, per germline.

This clone was seen just once. The chain links TRBV15 to TRBJ1-5; 7 nucleotides match TRBD1. This CDR3 is built from 16 residues. V shed 1 base, J shed 4 bases, and the junction held 7 bases outside the gene matches. Germline V gene lookup returns CDR1 LNHNV and CDR2 YYDKDF (reference sequence). The CDR3 nucleotides read TGTGCCACCAGCAGAGCAAGGGACAGAAGGAATCAGCCCCAGCATTTT. This codes for CATSRARDRRNQPQHF.

This chain uses TRBV5-6 with TRBJ2-2; no firm D call. CDR1 is SGHDT, CDR2 YYEEEE, per germline. The length of the CDR3 is 14 residues. V shed 2 bases and J shed 1 base, with 6 bases lying between them. CDR3 sequence: CASSFARNTGELFF. In DNA form, the CDR3 reads TGTGCCAGCAGCTTCGCCAGGAACACCGGGGAGCTGTTTTTT. Drawing the rest from reference TRBV5-6 and TRBJ2-2, the complete variable domain is DAGVTQSPTHLIKTRGQQVTLRCSPKSGHDTVSWYQQALGQGPQFIFQYYEEEERQRGNFPDRFSGHQFPNYSSELNVNALLLGDSALYLCASSFARNTGELFFGEGSRLTVL.

This clone was found a few times. CDR3 region: CASSYSGGRYEQYF. CDR3 sequence (DNA): TGTGCCAGCAGTTATAGCGGGGGACGCTACGAGCAGTACTTC. This chain connects TRBV6-5 to TRBJ2-7; 9 nucleotides agree with TRBD2. Germline CDR1 reads MNHEY; CDR2 reads SVGAGI. Trimming cost V 3 bases and J 3 bases; bases outside gene matches: 3. This CDR3 spans 14 amino acids.

The chain links TRBV19 to TRBJ2-7; D gene unclear. The germline V and J ends were trimmed by 1 base and 5 bases, with 18 bases remaining between them. This CDR3 comprises 16 residues. Germline CDR1 LNHDA, CDR2 SQIVND (reference sequence). CDR3 nucleotide sequence: TGTGCCAGTAGTATAGTCTTGCGGCAGACCATCAACGAGCAGTACTTC. This sequence encodes CASSIVLRQTINEQYF.

The chain is built from TRBV28 and TRBJ1-4; 9 nucleotides align to TRBD1. The CDR3 sequence is 15 residues long. Germline trimming cut 7 bases from V and 8 bases from J; bases unmatched to any gene: 11. Germline CDR1 reads MDHEN; CDR2 reads SYDVKM. The CDR3 is CASTRPGTGNEKLFF. The DNA of the CDR3 is TGTGCCAGCACCCGCCCCGGGACAGGGAACGAAAAACTGTTTTTT. Using reference TRBV28 and TRBJ1-4 for the parts outside the CDR3, the full variable domain is DVKVTQSSRYLVKRTGEKVFLECVQDMDHENMFWYRQDPGLGLRLIYFSYDVKMKEKGDIPEGYSVSREKKERFSLILESASTNQTSMYLCASTRPGTGNEKLFFGSGTQLSVL.